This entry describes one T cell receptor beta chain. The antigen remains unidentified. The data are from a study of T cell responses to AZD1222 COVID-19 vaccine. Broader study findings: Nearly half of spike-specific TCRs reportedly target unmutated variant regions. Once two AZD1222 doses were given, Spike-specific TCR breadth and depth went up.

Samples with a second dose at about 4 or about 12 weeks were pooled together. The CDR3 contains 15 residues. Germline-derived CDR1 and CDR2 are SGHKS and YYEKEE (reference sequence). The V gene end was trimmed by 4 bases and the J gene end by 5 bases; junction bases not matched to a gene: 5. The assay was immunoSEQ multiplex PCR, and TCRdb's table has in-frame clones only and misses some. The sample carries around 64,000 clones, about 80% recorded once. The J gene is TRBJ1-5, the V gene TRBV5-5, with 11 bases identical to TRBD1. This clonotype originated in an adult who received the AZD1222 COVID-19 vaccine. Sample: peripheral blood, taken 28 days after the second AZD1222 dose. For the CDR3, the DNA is TGTGCCAGCAGCAGGACAGGGGGCGAGGATCAGCCCCAGCATTTT. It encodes CASSRTGGEDQPQHF.